A selection of T cell receptor beta chains follows, all from one sample in a study of T cell responses to AZD1222 COVID-19 vaccine. Data came from immunoSEQ multiplex PCR; TCRdb stores just in-frame clones and leaves some out. The profile shows under 150,000 clones, more than 85% of them singletons. The input for sequencing was peripheral blood, taken 28 days after the second AZD1222 dose. All receptors derive from an adult who received the AZD1222 COVID-19 vaccine. Each CDR3 is given with its conserved first and last residue. D genes are given only for firm matches. Expanded clones are given a class, and other clones once, few, many or no size at all.

v_gene	abundance	d_gene	j_gene	CDR3aa	CDR3nt
TRBV12-3/TRBV12-4	NA	NA	TRBJ2-3	CASRTQGTDTQYF	TGTGCCAGCCGGACTCAGGGCACAGATACGCAGTATTTT
TRBV19	NA	NA	TRBJ2-3	CASSSMGGTDTQYF	TGTGCCAGTAGTTCCATGGGGGGCACAGATACGCAGTATTTT
TRBV2	NA	NA	TRBJ1-3	CASRAGTYPSGNTIYF	TGTGCCAGCAGGGCCGGGACTTATCCCTCTGGAAACACCATATATTTT
TRBV11-3	NA	TRBD1	TRBJ1-5	CASSSGQGGSNQPQHF	TGTGCCAGCAGCTCCGGACAGGGTGGGAGCAATCAGCCCCAGCATTTT
TRBV11-2	NA	TRBD2	TRBJ2-1	CASSPRQRGYNEQFF	TGTGCCAGCAGCCCCCGACAGCGGGGGTACAATGAGCAGTTCTTC
TRBV7-2	once	TRBD1	TRBJ2-2	CASSPGTGANTGELFF	TGTGCCAGCAGCCCAGGGACAGGGGCGAACACCGGGGAGCTGTTTTTT
TRBV2	NA	TRBD1	TRBJ1-5	CASSELGTGNQPQHF	TGTGCCAGCAGTGAATTAGGGACAGGGAATCAGCCCCAGCATTTT
TRBV5-8	NA	TRBD1	TRBJ1-5	CASSFGTGTGAFGNQPQHF	TGTGCCAGCAGCTTCGGTACCGGGACAGGGGCATTTGGCAATCAGCCCCAGCATTTT
TRBV14	NA	NA	TRBJ2-7	CASSHSDGYEQYF	TGTGCCAGCAGCCACTCGGACGGATACGAGCAGTACTTC
TRBV19	NA	NA	TRBJ2-7	CASSATTYEQYF	TGTGCCAGTAGTGCCACGACGTACGAGCAGTACTTC
TRBV2	NA	NA	TRBJ1-3	CASTPQGRGTIYF	TGTGCCAGCACCCCCCAGGGCCGCGGCACCATATATTTT
TRBV3-1/TRBV3-2	once	NA	TRBJ1-1	CASSYSIGGAAFF	TGTGCCAGCAGCTATTCGATCGGGGGTGCAGCTTTCTTT
TRBV19	once	NA	TRBJ2-1	CASSIYGGPREQFF	TGTGCCAGTAGTATATACGGGGGGCCTCGCGAGCAGTTCTTC
TRBV10-3	NA	TRBD1	TRBJ1-6	CAISESGQGIPGALHF	TGTGCCATCAGTGAGTCAGGACAGGGGATCCCGGGGGCCCTCCACTTT
TRBV6-6	once	NA	TRBJ1-5	CASRSAKSNQPQHF	TGTGCCAGCAGGTCGGCAAAGAGCAATCAGCCCCAGCATTTT
TRBV5-1	NA	TRBD1	TRBJ2-1	CASSWQPPGQGIGEQFF	TGCGCCAGCAGCTGGCAACCCCCGGGACAGGGTATTGGTGAGCAGTTCTTC
TRBV11-3	NA	NA	TRBJ2-5	CASSLGGTPQETQYF	TGTGCCAGCAGCTTAGGAGGGACACCCCAAGAGACCCAGTACTTC
TRBV6-6	NA	NA	TRBJ1-2	CAASRGDNYGYTF	TGTGCCGCCAGCCGGGGGGATAACTATGGCTACACCTTC
TRBV9	once	TRBD1	TRBJ1-2	CASSVAAGGPTYGYTF	TGTGCCAGCAGCGTAGCTGCAGGGGGCCCCACCTATGGCTACACCTTC
TRBV7-2	NA	TRBD1	TRBJ2-7	CASSLAELTGAYVEQYF	TGTGCCAGCAGCTTAGCGGAATTGACAGGGGCTTACGTGGAGCAGTACTTC
TRBV7-9	few	NA	TRBJ1-2	CASSSSRLGYNYGYTF	TGTGCCAGCAGCTCGTCTAGGTTGGGCTATAACTATGGCTACACCTTC
TRBV5-1	once	TRBD2	TRBJ2-3	CASSLAGRTDTQYF	TGCGCCAGCAGCTTGGCCGGGAGGACAGATACGCAGTATTTT
TRBV5-1	NA	TRBD1	TRBJ1-5	CASSLQGAANQPQHF	TGCGCCAGCAGCTTACAGGGGGCGGCCAATCAGCCCCAGCATTTT
TRBV11-3	NA	NA	TRBJ1-5	CASSLVLSRDNQPQHF	TGTGCCAGCAGCTTAGTTTTATCCAGGGATAATCAGCCCCAGCATTTT
TRBV4-3	few	NA	TRBJ1-2	CASSQVGTYGYTF	TGCGCCAGCAGCCAAGTGGGGACCTATGGCTACACCTTC
TRBV12-2	NA	NA	TRBJ1-3	CASRLTTQPGPSGNTIYF	TGTGCAAGTCGCCTCACCACTCAGCCCGGCCCCTCTGGAAACACCATATATTTT
TRBV6-5	once	NA	TRBJ1-3	CASSYQGGAGNTIYF	TGTGCCAGCAGTTATCAGGGTGGAGCTGGAAACACCATATATTTT
TRBV11-1	NA	NA	TRBJ1-2	CASSLAAASGGGYTF	TGTGCCAGCAGCTTAGCAGCCGCTTCGGGCGGTGGCTACACCTTC
TRBV2	NA	NA	TRBJ1-4	CASRPRGANEKLFF	TGTGCCAGCAGACCCCGAGGGGCTAATGAAAAACTGTTTTTT
TRBV25-1	NA	NA	TRBJ1-1	CASSEDEIGTRVTEAFF	TGTGCCAGCAGTGAAGATGAAATAGGTACGAGGGTCACTGAAGCTTTCTTT
TRBV28	NA	NA	TRBJ1-1	CASSLYGGSSNTEAFF	TGTGCCAGCAGTTTATATGGGGGTTCATCCAACACTGAAGCTTTCTTT
TRBV6-6	NA	TRBD1	TRBJ1-4	CASSAGTGIEKLFF	TGTGCCAGCAGTGCGGGGACAGGGATTGAAAAACTGTTTTTT
TRBV5-5	NA	NA	TRBJ2-1	CASSLVWNPGPYNEQFF	TGTGCCAGCAGCTTGGTCTGGAATCCCGGACCGTACAATGAGCAGTTCTTC
TRBV2	NA	TRBD1	TRBJ1-6	CASSLTGDSPLHF	TGTGCCAGCAGTCTCACAGGGGATTCACCCCTCCACTTT
TRBV5-6	NA	NA	TRBJ2-2	CASSPPGLGGTGELFF	TGTGCCAGCAGCCCCCCGGGACTCGGTGGCACCGGGGAGCTGTTTTTT
TRBV5-1	NA	NA	TRBJ1-1	CASSVWSGARVTEAFF	TGCGCCAGCAGCGTTTGGTCGGGGGCTAGGGTCACTGAAGCTTTCTTT
TRBV14	NA	NA	TRBJ2-1	CASSQWGRGGNTNEQFF	TGTGCCAGCAGCCAATGGGGCAGGGGGGGGAACACGAATGAGCAGTTCTTC
TRBV18	NA	NA	TRBJ1-5	CASSREFEPGNQPQHF	TGTGCCAGCTCACGGGAGTTCGAGCCTGGCAATCAGCCCCAGCATTTT
TRBV9	NA	TRBD2	TRBJ2-2	CASSHGAGDTGELFF	TGTGCCAGCAGCCACGGGGCGGGGGACACCGGGGAGCTGTTTTTT
TRBV10-3	once	TRBD2	TRBJ2-1	CAISELSPGLAGNEQFF	TGTGCCATCAGTGAGTTATCCCCCGGTCTAGCGGGAAATGAGCAGTTCTTC
TRBV5-4	many	NA	TRBJ1-2	CASSLNAGLGGYTF	TGTGCCAGCAGCTTAAACGCAGGCCTCGGGGGCTACACCTTC
TRBV3-1/TRBV3-2	NA	TRBD1	TRBJ2-3	CASSPRDRRPATQYF	TGTGCCAGCAGCCCCCGGGACAGGCGACCCGCTACGCAGTATTTT
TRBV6-6	NA	NA	TRBJ1-1	CASSRGETAAFF	TGTGCCAGCAGTCGGGGGGAGACGGCGGCTTTCTTT
TRBV11-1	NA	NA	TRBJ1-3	CASSRSGTGNTIYF	TGTGCCAGCAGCCGCTCGGGTACTGGAAACACCATATATTTT
TRBV7-2	NA	NA	TRBJ2-3	CASSLARNTDTQYF	TGTGCCAGCAGCTTAGCCAGGAACACAGATACGCAGTATTTT
TRBV19	NA	NA	TRBJ1-2	CASRRAGNGYTF	TGTGCCAGCAGAAGGGCGGGGAATGGCTACACCTTC
TRBV5-1	NA	TRBD2	TRBJ2-5	CASSVGLAEETQYF	TGCGCCAGCAGCGTAGGACTAGCGGAAGAGACCCAGTACTTC
TRBV5-1	NA	TRBD1	TRBJ2-5	CASSLWGQGVGETQYF	TGCGCCAGCAGCTTGTGGGGACAGGGGGTAGGGGAGACCCAGTACTTC
TRBV5-1	NA	NA	TRBJ1-1	CASSLGGLNTEAFF	TGCGCCAGCAGCTTGGGTGGGCTGAACACTGAAGCTTTCTTT
TRBV5-1	NA	NA	TRBJ2-5	CASRAGARETQYF	TGCGCCAGCAGGGCGGGGGCCCGGGAGACCCAGTACTTC
TRBV5-5	NA	NA	TRBJ1-2	CASSFDATEHYGYTF	TGTGCCAGCAGCTTTGATGCGACAGAGCACTATGGCTACACCTTC
TRBV30	NA	NA	TRBJ1-2	CAWSTGSGYTF	TGTGCCTGGAGTACCGGGTCTGGCTACACCTTC
TRBV5-5	NA	NA	TRBJ2-5	CASSYQGFQETQYF	TGTGCCAGCAGCTACCAGGGTTTCCAAGAGACCCAGTACTTC
TRBV4-1	NA	NA	TRBJ1-3	CASSQEREQAGKAIYF	TGCGCCAGCAGCCAAGAAAGGGAACAGGCGGGAAAGGCCATATATTTT
TRBV10-2	NA	TRBD1	TRBJ1-6	CATGQGANSPLHF	TGCGCCACCGGACAGGGTGCTAATTCACCCCTCCACTTT
TRBV28	once	NA	TRBJ1-1	CASWGGSNTEAFF	TGTGCCAGCTGGGGGGGGTCGAACACTGAAGCTTTCTTT
TRBV6-1	NA	NA	TRBJ1-1	CASSEAGMNTEAFF	TGTGCCAGCAGTGAGGCAGGGATGAACACTGAAGCTTTCTTT
TRBV5-4	NA	NA	TRBJ2-7	CASSFRSGGNEQYF	TGTGCCAGCAGCTTTCGTTCTGGAGGGAACGAGCAGTACTTC
TRBV6-6	NA	TRBD1	TRBJ1-2	CASKVTGEGYGYTF	TGTGCCAGTAAGGTGACAGGGGAGGGCTATGGCTACACCTTC
TRBV4-3	NA	NA	TRBJ2-3	CASSHARGQLTDTQYF	TGCGCCAGCAGCCATGCTCGGGGACAATTAACAGATACGCAGTATTTT